These T cell receptor beta chains were read from a single sample in a study of shared clonotypes between healthy human individuals. Assay used: immunoSEQ multiplex PCR; TCRdb lists only in-frame clones, some missing. The sample lists approximately 740,000 clones; less than 85% were seen once. The sequenced sample was memory CD4+ T cells sorted from blood. The receptors derive from a woman younger than 45 in good health. CDR3s include the opening cysteine and the closing phenylalanine or tryptophan. A D gene is named only where the DNA matches it firmly. Clone size is stated in some rows and not others, as once, few, many or a class when expanded.

v_call	j_call	cdr3_length	clone_size	d_call	cdr3_nt	cdr3_aa
TRBV5-1	TRBJ2-1	15	NA	NA	TGCGCCAGCAGCCTGGACAGCGGGTCCTACAATGAGCAGTTCTTC	CASSLDSGSYNEQFF
TRBV7-9	TRBJ1-5	12	few	NA	TGTGCCAGCAGCCAATTGAATCAGCCCCAGCATTTT	CASSQLNQPQHF
TRBV5-1	TRBJ2-1	14	NA	NA	TGCGCCAGCAGCTTGTGGGGGGACTACAATGAGCAGTTCTTC	CASSLWGDYNEQFF
TRBV5-4	TRBJ2-1	18	few	NA	TGTGCCAGCAGCTTGGCCCAGTCCATGGGCCGCTCCTACAATGAGCAGTTCTTC	CASSLAQSMGRSYNEQFF
TRBV29-1	TRBJ1-1	10	few	NA	TGCAGCGTTGCAGACACTGAAGCTTTCTTT	CSVADTEAFF
TRBV6-1	TRBJ1-3	15	NA	NA	TGTGCCAGCAGTGAAGGCCTTCACTCTGGAAACACCATATATTTT	CASSEGLHSGNTIYF
TRBV7-8	TRBJ2-7	15	NA	TRBD2	TGTGCCAGCAGCGTCTCTAGCGGGAGCTCCAACGAGCAGTACTTC	CASSVSSGSSNEQYF
TRBV30	TRBJ1-3	14	NA	TRBD1	TGTGCCTGGAGCTCACCGGGACAGGGAAACACCATATATTTT	CAWSSPGQGNTIYF
TRBV7-8	TRBJ2-7	12	NA	NA	TGTGCCAGCAGCTTCGGGGACGACAGGTGGAACTTC	CASSFGDDRWNF
TRBV30	TRBJ2-1	19	NA	NA	TGTGCCTGGAGGGGCCCGGGCCCCCAGGGGATTCTTTCCTACAATGAGCAGTTCTTC	CAWRGPGPQGILSYNEQFF
TRBV6-1	TRBJ1-1	14	NA	TRBD1	TGTGCCAGCAGTGCCCGACAGGGCGGCGCTGAAGCTTTCTTT	CASSARQGGAEAFF
TRBV7-2	TRBJ2-3	12	once	NA	TGTGCCAGCAGACCTAGCACAGATACGCAGTATTTT	CASRPSTDTQYF
TRBV14	TRBJ1-1	14	NA	NA	TGTGCCAGCAGCCCACGGGGGATGAACACTGAAGCTTTCTTT	CASSPRGMNTEAFF
TRBV5-6	TRBJ2-2	13	NA	NA	TGTGCCAGCAGATTTGGGCACACCGGGGAGCTGTTTTTT	CASRFGHTGELFF
TRBV28	TRBJ2-5	15	NA	TRBD2	TGTGCCAGCACCCGTACTAGCGGGAGTAAGGAGACCCAGTACTTC	CASTRTSGSKETQYF
TRBV7-9	TRBJ2-1	16	NA	NA	TGTGCCAGCAGCTTGGGGGCGGACCTAAATGCCAATGAGCAGTTCTTC	CASSLGADLNANEQFF
TRBV7-2	TRBJ1-4	12	NA	NA	TGTGCCAGCAGCTTAATGAGGAATCGACTGTTTTTT	CASSLMRNRLFF
TRBV6-6	TRBJ1-1	15	NA	NA	TGTGCCAGCAGTTACGCGAATACCCTGAACACTGAAGCTTTCTTT	CASSYANTLNTEAFF
TRBV6-1	TRBJ2-1	14	NA	TRBD2	TGTGCCAGCAGAGGACTAGCGGGAGGAGGTGAGCAGTTCTTC	CASRGLAGGGEQFF
TRBV28	TRBJ2-1	16	NA	TRBD2	TGTGCCAGCAGTCCGTCGTCTAGCGGATCTTACAATGAGCAGTTCTTC	CASSPSSSGSYNEQFF
TRBV4-1	TRBJ1-2	14	NA	TRBD1	TGCGCCAGCAGGTTGACAGGGGAAATTCATGGCTACACCTTC	CASRLTGEIHGYTF
TRBV9	TRBJ2-7	16	NA	NA	TGTGCCAGCAGCCTTACTCAAACGGGACACCGCTACGAGCAGTACTTC	CASSLTQTGHRYEQYF
TRBV28	TRBJ2-5	12	NA	NA	TGTGCCAGCACCTCCCGTAGGGAGACCCAGTACTTC	CASTSRRETQYF
TRBV6-5	TRBJ2-7	15	NA	NA	TGTGCCAGCAGTTACTCCTTGAATAGTTACTACGAGCAGTACTTC	CASSYSLNSYYEQYF
TRBV27	TRBJ1-5	16	once	NA	TGTGCCAGCAGTCCCCGGAGGCCTGTAGGCAATCAGCCCCAGCATTTT	CASSPRRPVGNQPQHF
TRBV2	TRBJ2-2	16	few	TRBD1	TGTGCCAGCAGTACGGAGACAGGGACGAACACCGGGGAGCTGTTTTTT	CASSTETGTNTGELFF
TRBV28	TRBJ2-6	17	many	TRBD2	TGTGCCAGCAGCTTCGGACTAGCGGGATCTGGGGCCAACGTCCTGACTTTC	CASSFGLAGSGANVLTF
TRBV5-1	TRBJ2-1	14	NA	TRBD2	TGCGCCAGCAGCGTCGGGACTAGCGACGGTGAGCAGTTCTTC	CASSVGTSDGEQFF
TRBV13	TRBJ1-2	19	few	NA	TGTGCCAGCAGCAGCTTAAATCCGGGCAGGGCTGAAGGTAGCTACGGCTACACCTTC	CASSSLNPGRAEGSYGYTF
TRBV28	TRBJ2-4	14	NA	NA	TGTGCCAGCAGCCCCGGACGGCCGGCGAGCATTCAGTACTTC	CASSPGRPASIQYF
TRBV7-2	TRBJ1-5	12	NA	NA	TGTGCCAGCAGCTTAAACACCCAGCCCCAGCATTTT	CASSLNTQPQHF
TRBV28	TRBJ1-5	16	NA	NA	TGTGCCAGCAGTTTTTATGGCTCAGTGTTTACTCAGCCCCAGCATTTT	CASSFYGSVFTQPQHF
TRBV11-1	TRBJ2-2	18	NA	TRBD2	TGTGCCAGCAGCTCCTTAGCACTAGCGGCTGGATCTGGCGGGGAGCTGTTTTTT	CASSSLALAAGSGGELFF
TRBV18	TRBJ1-5	16	NA	NA	TGTGCCAGCTCACTCAGAGGGAAAGAGGGCAATCAGCCCCAGCATTTT	CASSLRGKEGNQPQHF
TRBV19	TRBJ2-2	14	NA	TRBD2	TGTGCCAGTAGGACTAGCTTAAGCACCGGGGAGCTGTTTTTT	CASRTSLSTGELFF
TRBV6-4	TRBJ2-2	17	NA	TRBD1	TGTGCCAGCAGTGAATTCTCGGGACAGGGAGTAACCGGGGAGCTGTTTTTT	CASSEFSGQGVTGELFF
TRBV29-1	TRBJ2-1	15	NA	TRBD1	TGCAGCATACGAGAAACAGGGGGATGGCGCAATGAGCAGTTCTTC	CSIRETGGWRNEQFF
TRBV15	TRBJ2-1	16	few	TRBD2	TGTGCCACCAGCAGAGATCTCAGCGGGGCCTACAATGAGCAGTTCTTC	CATSRDLSGAYNEQFF
TRBV28	TRBJ2-2	16	NA	NA	TGTGCCAGCAGTTTTCGGGCGGGGAGACACACCGGGGAGCTGTTTTTT	CASSFRAGRHTGELFF
TRBV11-3	TRBJ2-1	13	NA	NA	TGTGCCAGCAGCTTAGTACCTAGCAATGAGCAGTTCTTC	CASSLVPSNEQFF
TRBV2	TRBJ2-5	13	NA	NA	TGTGCCAGCAGTGAAATCTACCAAGAGACCCAGTACTTC	CASSEIYQETQYF